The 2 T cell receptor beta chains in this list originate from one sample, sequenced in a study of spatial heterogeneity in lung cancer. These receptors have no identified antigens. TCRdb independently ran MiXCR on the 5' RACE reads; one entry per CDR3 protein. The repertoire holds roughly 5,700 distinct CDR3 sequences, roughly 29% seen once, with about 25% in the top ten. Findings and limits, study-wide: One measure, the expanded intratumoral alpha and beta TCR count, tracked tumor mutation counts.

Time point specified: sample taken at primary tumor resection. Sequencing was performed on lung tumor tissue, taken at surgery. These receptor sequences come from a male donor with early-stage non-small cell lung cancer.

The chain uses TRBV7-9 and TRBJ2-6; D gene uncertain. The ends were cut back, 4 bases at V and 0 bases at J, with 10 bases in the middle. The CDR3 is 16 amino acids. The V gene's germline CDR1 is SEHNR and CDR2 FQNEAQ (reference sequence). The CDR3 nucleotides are TGTGCCAGCAGCTCCCGCCGGATCTCTGGGGCCAACGTCCTGACTTTC. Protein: CASSSRRISGANVLTF.

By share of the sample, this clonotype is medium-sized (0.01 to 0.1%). The CDR3 is CATSRDDWGGSGYTF. The CDR3 DNA reads TGTGCCACCAGCAGAGATGATTGGGGAGGCAGTGGCTACACCTTC. This sequence joins TRBV15 and TRBJ1-2; no clear D. V shed 0 bases and J shed 7 bases, with 15 bases lying between them. This CDR3 is 15 amino acids long. The germline V gene has CDR1 LNHNV and CDR2 YYDKDF (reference sequence).